This TCR beta chain was obtained from a study of T cells after yellow fever vaccination. From the 5' RACE reads, TCRdb called clonotypes with MiXCR, one entry per CDR3 protein. Of some 320,000 distinct CDR3 sequences listed, 9.5% to 12% were seen once; the top ten hold about 3.5%. Germline V gene sequence: CDR1 SNHLY, CDR2 FYNNEI. The trim removed 6 bases at V and 5 bases at J, leaving 9 bases unmatched. This CDR3 region has 15 residues. This sequence joins TRBV2 and TRBJ2-2; TRBD2 agrees at 7 bases. Material: CD4+ T cells sorted from PBMCs, obtained 45 days after the yellow fever booster vaccination. The TCR was taken from a man aged 18 to 30 who received the YFV17D yellow fever vaccine. DNA for the CDR3: TGTGCCAGCAGCAGAGGGAGGGCAGCGACCGGGGAGCTGTTTTTT. Amino acids: CASSRGRAATGELFF. The variable domain in full, with the rest retrieved from reference TRBV2 and TRBJ2-2, is EPEVTQTPSHQVTQMGQEVILRCVPISNHLYFYWYRQILGQKVEFLVSFYNNEISEKSEIFDDQFSVERPDGSNFTLKIRSTKLEDSAMYFCASSRGRAATGELFFGEGSRLTVL.